This T cell receptor (beta chain) was obtained from a study of regulatory T cells in long-lasting Graves disease. General study points: Peripheral blood was the sole material, not thyroid tissue.

Sample time point: persistent/refractory GD, antithyroid drugs over 5 years with positive TRAb. The authors made the TCR library using RNA they extracted from PBMCs. The patients were drawn from one endocrinology department in Xi'an, China. In the case of this clonotype: As yet, its antigen is unknown.

For TCR beta, libraries came from iRepertoire HTBI primers and Arm-PCR of CDR3 regions. In TCRdb, the multiplex PCR reads were re-called with MiXCR into one record per CDR3 protein. This sample has more than 650,000 distinct CDR3 sequences, with 25% to 35% found just once. This clonotype was sampled from a female donor with Graves disease. Material: peripheral blood mononuclear cells (PBMCs), obtained when the disease was refractory, from a patient treated with antithyroid drugs.

CDR3 loop: CASSISGRGKDEPQHF. The CDR3 DNA follows: TGTGCCAGTAGTATCAGCGGCAGGGGAAAAGATGAGCCCCAGCATTTT. V gene TRBV19 combines with J gene TRBJ1-5; tentatively, D is TRBD1 (6 bases). The CDR3 runs to 16 residues. Germline CDR1 LNHDA, CDR2 SQIVND (reference sequence). The V end was cut by 3 bases, the J end by 8 bases, with 20 bases between.